This T cell receptor beta chain was captured by sequencing in a study of identical twins' blood T cells (dated by TCRdb to the early 2010s). About the study as a whole: The approximately 12 libraries, six for the alpha chain and six for the beta chain, together yielded around 50 million Illumina reads. The study compared TCR alpha and beta chain repertoires of three pairs of monozygous twins using next-generation sequencing to assess genetic influence on repertoire formation. What the study reported, not specific to this receptor: Because the twins were raised together, environmental influences could not be ruled out as an explanation for the similarity between twins. The count of CDR3 clonotypes shared by two donors depended mainly on the product of the two donors' cloneset sizes, and twins did not clearly depart from this trend. Validation by independent studies was stated to be required for the proposed role of the TCRalpha J segment in MHC recognition during thymic selection. Twin pairs were reported to be markedly more alike in V gene usage than unrelated donors were, even when looking at non-selected out-of-frame TCRbeta clonotypes. Looking at the most abundant TCRbeta clonotypes, every donor had more CDR3 sequences in common with her twin than with unrelated donors.

The library came from 5' RACE. TCRdb shows the sequencer as Illumina Genome Analyzer IIx. To prepare the RNA-based TCR cDNA libraries, a previously described protocol was followed, with several modifications. To prevent cross-contamination, sample-specific barcodes were added to both ends of each TCR cDNA library during cDNA synthesis and amplification. In the paper's pipeline: Between about 95,000 and nearly 500,000 clonotypes were identified per individual, with roughly 2.2 to 3.6 million CDR3-containing reads per library. After reads with improper barcode index combinations were thrown out, a cloneset for each library was built using the MiTCR software. MiTCR filtered or rescued low-quality reads and corrected PCR and sequencing errors when assembling CDR3 clonotypes. Artificial out-of-frame clonotypes were removed by being mapped to in-frame sequences, with one indel in the CDR3 allowed. Similarity of V and J gene usage between donors was measured as Jensen-Shannon divergence divided by mean entropy. TCRdb passed the public sequencing reads through fastp at Q25 and MiXCR, retaining productive beta sequences. Rows merge per CDR3 protein into single entries with the most common DNA and genes. TCRdb's processing, not the authors', yielded these V and J calls. This sample is represented by 300,000 to 450,000 distinct CDR3 sequences; over 25% of them were singletons. Jointly, the top ten make up 5.5% to 6.5% of the sample.

The CDR3 goes from the cysteine to the phenylalanine over 17 residues. This entry keeps only the CDR3 DNA: 51 bases, framed from base 1. V lost 4 bases and J lost 0 bases; the stretch between them is 17 bases long. CDR1 is given as SGHKS and CDR2 as YYEKEE, both from the germline V gene (reference sequence). In this sample, this clonotype turned up a few times. It has no known antigen specificity. Base qualities are not recorded, but no much larger clone differs from it by a single base. The donors were six healthy women who made up three monozygous twin pairs. Each of the three twin pairs had been raised together, and the twins in each pair were thought likely to have encountered the same infectious agents and vaccines. TCR cDNA libraries were prepared from RNA that was isolated from peripheral blood mononuclear cells.

The sequenced material came from PBMCs. The clonotype was recovered from a woman aged 18 to 55 in good health. The chain is encoded by TRBV5-5 joined to TRBJ2-1; the D gene cannot be named for sure. The DNA reads TGTGCCAGCAGCGGACCCTTCACAGTTCGCTCCTACAATGAGCAGTTCTTC. It codes for CASSGPFTVRSYNEQFF. Reference TRBV5-5 and TRBJ2-1 proteins supply the regions before and after the CDR3; the full variable domain is: DAGVTQSPTHLIKTRGQQVTLRCSPISGHKSVSWYQQVLGQGPQFIFQYYEKEERGRGNFPDRFSARQFPNYSSELNVNALLLGDSALYLCASSGPFTVRSYNEQFFGPGTRLTVL.